The 4 T cell receptor beta chains given below trace back to one sample, sequenced in a study of CD8 T cells in Susac syndrome. RNA, at 0.5 to 1 ug, was reverse transcribed with random hexamers. TCRdb reanalysed the immunoSEQ multiplex PCR reads using MiXCR and keeps one entry per CDR3 protein. The data contain about 1,400 distinct CDR3 sequences, under 80% of them singletons. Staining for CD27 and CD45RA defined the memory subsets used in TEMRA sorting. Material: CD8+ TEMRA cells from PBMCs. Indicated subset: FACS-sorted terminally differentiated effector memory CD8+ T cells re-expressing CD45RA (CD8+ TEMRA). The receptors were sampled from a human donor with Susac syndrome.

This clonotype occurred a few times. The V and J genes are TRBV6-2 or TRBV6-3 and TRBJ2-2; 16 bases match TRBD2. The CDR3 is 20 amino acids. CDR1 MNHEY and CDR2 SVGEGT come from the germline V gene. Trimming cost V 7 bases and J 2 bases; bases outside gene matches: 13. CDR3 nucleotide sequence: TGTGCCAGCAACGGCGAACTTGGGACTAGCGGGGGGGCTAACACCGGGGAGCTGTTTTTT. Residues: CASNGELGTSGGANTGELFF.

The J gene is TRBJ1-2, the V gene TRBV28; D uncertain. CDR3 length: 15 residues. Germline lookup yields CDR1 MDHEN and CDR2 SYDVKM. With 10 bases removed from V and 8 bases from J, the gap between germline ends came to 26 bases. The DNA of the CDR3 is TGTGCCACCGCCGAAATAAACGGGAAAGGTTTGGGCTACACCTTC. Encoded protein: CATAEINGKGLGYTF.

The chain couples TRBV27 to TRBJ1-2; 7 nucleotides match TRBD1. The V gene end was trimmed by 6 bases and the J gene end by 5 bases; junction bases not matched to a gene: 15. The length of the CDR3 is 16 residues. Germline CDR1 reads MNHEY; CDR2 reads SMNVEV (reference sequence). The chain's CDR3 is CASSPPGGQGDYGYTF. The CDR3 nucleotides are TGTGCCAGCAGCCCACCCGGGGGGCAGGGGGATTATGGCTACACCTTC.

This clonotype counts as large. Sequence at one end of the junction differs from germline and may be a read error. This rearrangement joins TRBV19 to TRBJ1-5, with a weak D call TRBD1 (5 bases). The CDR3 has 12 amino acids. Germline CDR1 and CDR2: LNHDA and SQIVND (reference sequence). CDR3 DNA: TGTGCCATTAGTATCGGGGACCCCCCCCAGCATTTT. It encodes CAISIGDPPQHF.